The 8 T cell receptor beta chains below come from one sample, sequenced in a study of cytomegalovirus exposure and HLA in healthy donors. The PCR was carried out with 60 Vbeta primers and 13 Jbeta primers. Profiled with immunoSEQ multiplex PCR; TCRdb holds only in-frame clones, not every one. Of fewer than 200,000 clones detected, more than 75% appear once; the ten largest clones hold 9.5% to 10%. The source material was PBMCs. The receptor set was obtained from a man aged 18 to 30 in good health and CMV-seropositive.

The chain uses TRBV4-2 and TRBJ2-3; D is undetermined. CDR3 length equals 14 residues. Deletions cut 0 bases from V and 3 bases from J, with 7 bases between. From germline, CDR1 is LGHNA and CDR2 YNFKEQ. CDR3 residues: CASSQEFPTDTQYF. DNA of the CDR3: TGTGCCAGCAGCCAAGAGTTCCCGACAGATACGCAGTATTTT.

The chain recombines TRBV7-2 with TRBJ1-5; no firm D call. CDR3 length: 13 amino acids. Between the trimmed V and J ends, which lost 4 bases and 7 bases, there was a span of 11 bases. Looked up from germline, CDR1 is SGHTA and CDR2 is FQGNSA. CDR3: CASSSSLRQPQHF. The CDR3 DNA sequence: TGTGCCAGCAGCTCATCACTACGCCAGCCCCAGCATTTT.

This clone was found a few times. This chain joins TRBV7-2 and TRBJ1-4, with D possibly matching TRBD1 (5 bases). Germline CDR1 reads SGHTA; CDR2 reads FQGNSA. Trimming removed 5 bases at V and 0 bases at J, with 16 bases between. The CDR3 consists of 17 residues. CDR3 in amino acids: CASSPMGGAATNEKLFF. For the CDR3, the DNA is TGTGCCAGCAGCCCTATGGGGGGAGCTGCAACTAATGAAAAACTGTTTTTT.

V and J are TRBV7-6 and TRBJ2-1; 11 nucleotides align to TRBD2. With V trimmed by 5 bases and J by 4 bases, 10 bases remained unmatched. Looked up from germline, CDR1 is SGHVS and CDR2 is FNYEAQ. The CDR3 is made up of 17 amino acids. The CDR3 loop reads CASSPRTSGFSYNEQFF. The CDR3 region has the DNA TGTGCCAGCAGCCCGCGGACTAGCGGGTTTTCGTACAATGAGCAGTTCTTC.

CDR3 in amino acids: CASSEFGGQVNSPLHF. For the CDR3, the DNA is TGTGCCAGCAGTGAATTCGGGGGACAGGTTAATTCACCCCTCCACTTT. This rearrangement joins TRBV6-1 to TRBJ1-6; 8 nucleotides agree with TRBD1. J gave up 6 bases and V 2 bases, and 6 bases lay outside the gene matches. Germline V gives CDR1 MNHNS, CDR2 SASEGT. The CDR3 loop spans 16 amino acids.

V usage is TRBV10-3 and J usage is TRBJ1-6, with 7 bases identical to TRBD1. The CDR3 spans 13 residues. Germline loops: CDR1 ENHRY, CDR2 SYGVKD. J gave up 6 bases and V 9 bases, and 5 bases lay outside the gene matches. CDR3 sequence reads: CAIGQAANSPLHF. The CDR3 bases are TGTGCCATAGGACAGGCGGCTAATTCACCCCTCCACTTT.

This chain joins TRBV18 and TRBJ2-7; no firm D call. V was cut by 0 bases and J by 5 bases, with 11 bases left in between. CDR3 length: 14 residues. Germline loops: CDR1 KGHSH, CDR2 LQKENI. In DNA form, the CDR3 reads TGTGCCAGCTCACCACCAATCGACGGAGACGAGCAGTACTTC. Protein sequence: CASSPPIDGDEQYF.

The rearrangement joins TRBV4-3 to TRBJ2-7; D is unresolved. The CDR3 is 14 residues long. Looked up from germline, CDR1 is LGHNA and CDR2 is YSLEER. Deletions cut 0 bases from V and 0 bases from J, with 6 bases between. The CDR3 bases are TGCGCCAGCAGCCAAGATGTAGCCTCCTACGAGCAGTACTTC. It encodes CASSQDVASYEQYF.